Listed below are T cell receptor beta chains from one sample, sequenced in a study of beta chain features in type 1 diabetes. Here immunoSEQ multiplex PCR was the method, and the copy in TCRdb shows in-frame clones only, minus some. The data hold some 370,000 clones, with around 10% observed a single time. Sequenced sample: central memory CD4+ T cells from blood. These receptors all come from a man in his thirties or forties with type 1 diabetes. CDR3s include the opening cysteine and the closing phenylalanine or tryptophan. The order of the fields is CDR3 protein, CDR3 DNA, D gene, J gene, clone size, V gene. A D gene is named only where the DNA matches it firmly. Clone size is given for some rows only: seen once, a few or many times, or a class if the clone is expanded.

CDR3: CAWDRGQYEQYF
DNA: TGTGCCTGGGACAGGGGGCAATACGAGCAGTACTTC
D: TRBD1
J: TRBJ2-7
size: few
V: TRBV30

CDR3: CASRRTGDTGELFF
DNA: TGCGCCAGCAGACGGACAGGGGACACCGGGGAGCTGTTTTTT
D: TRBD1
J: TRBJ2-2
size: NA
V: TRBV5-1

CDR3: CASRFPASNQPQHF
DNA: TGTGCCAGCAGGTTCCCAGCCAGCAATCAGCCCCAGCATTTT
D: NA
J: TRBJ1-5
size: NA
V: TRBV6-6

CDR3: CALGQGAHEQYF
DNA: TGTGCCTTGGGACAGGGGGCCCACGAGCAGTACTTC
D: TRBD1
J: TRBJ2-7
size: few
V: TRBV30

CDR3: CASSQSYLAGGRSEQYF
DNA: TGCGCCAGCAGCCAATCCTATCTAGCGGGAGGGCGCAGCGAGCAGTACTTC
D: TRBD2
J: TRBJ2-7
size: NA
V: TRBV4-3

CDR3: CASSFPFTGDLFF
DNA: TGTGCCAGCAGTTTCCCCTTCACCGGGGACCTGTTTTTT
D: NA
J: TRBJ1-4
size: NA
V: TRBV28

CDR3: CASSPGQGHLMNTEAFF
DNA: TGTGCCAGCAGTCCGGGACAGGGGCATTTGATGAACACTGAAGCTTTCTTT
D: TRBD1
J: TRBJ1-1
size: few
V: TRBV27

CDR3: CASSFSGGIDYEQYF
DNA: TGCGCCAGCAGCTTTTCCGGGGGGATAGACTACGAGCAGTACTTC
D: TRBD2
J: TRBJ2-7
size: few
V: TRBV5-1

CDR3: CAAKGNLGNQPQHF
DNA: TGTGCCGCCAAGGGGAATTTGGGCAATCAGCCCCAGCATTTT
D: NA
J: TRBJ1-5
size: few
V: TRBV28

CDR3: CASSLTGQGANEQYF
DNA: TGCGCCAGCAGCCTAACGGGACAGGGCGCGAACGAGCAGTACTTC
D: TRBD1
J: TRBJ2-7
size: NA
V: TRBV5-1

CDR3: CASSLDSSGNQPQHF
DNA: TGTGCCAGCAGCTTGGACTCCTCGGGCAATCAGCCCCAGCATTTT
D: NA
J: TRBJ1-5
size: NA
V: TRBV5-4

CDR3: CASSVTGGYGYTF
DNA: TGTGCCAGCAGCGTCACAGGAGGCTATGGCTACACCTTC
D: NA
J: TRBJ1-2
size: few
V: TRBV6-1

CDR3: CASSLVTGQRGFAKNIQYF
DNA: TGTGCCAGCAGCTTAGTTACAGGACAACGGGGATTTGCCAAAAACATTCAGTACTTC
D: NA
J: TRBJ2-4
size: NA
V: TRBV7-2

CDR3: CASSGTAGGNTIYF
DNA: TGTGCCAGCAGTGGGACAGCGGGCGGAAACACCATATATTTT
D: NA
J: TRBJ1-3
size: few
V: TRBV6-1

CDR3: CASSGERDNEQFF
DNA: TGCGCCAGCAGCGGGGAGCGGGACAATGAGCAGTTCTTC
D: NA
J: TRBJ2-1
size: many
V: TRBV10-1

CDR3: CASRRTDTQYF
DNA: TGTGCCAGCAGGCGGACAGATACGCAGTATTTT
D: NA
J: TRBJ2-3
size: many
V: TRBV28

CDR3: CASSSPPDTQYF
DNA: TGTGCCAGCAGTTCCCCCCCAGATACGCAGTATTTT
D: NA
J: TRBJ2-3
size: few
V: TRBV7-3

CDR3: CASSSQQGEGDTQYF
DNA: TGTGCCAGCAGCTCCCAACAGGGAGAGGGAGATACGCAGTATTTT
D: NA
J: TRBJ2-3
size: few
V: TRBV5-4

CDR3: CASTFPQGYTEAFF
DNA: TGTGCCAGCACCTTCCCCCAGGGGTACACTGAAGCTTTCTTT
D: NA
J: TRBJ1-1
size: NA
V: TRBV28

CDR3: CASSSVGQETQYF
DNA: TGTGCCAGCAGCTCGGTTGGGCAAGAGACCCAGTACTTC
D: NA
J: TRBJ2-5
size: many
V: TRBV7-3

CDR3: CASSFEGTGQIGGYTF
DNA: TGTGCCAGCAGCTTCGAAGGGACGGGTCAGATTGGGGGCTACACCTTC
D: NA
J: TRBJ1-2
size: NA
V: TRBV7-2

CDR3: CASSYAGSFPYEQYF
DNA: TGTGCCAGCAGTTACGCCGGGTCGTTCCCCTACGAGCAGTACTTC
D: NA
J: TRBJ2-7
size: few
V: TRBV6-5

CDR3: CAISDISRTGAGGANVLTF
DNA: TGTGCCATCAGTGATATCAGCCGGACAGGGGCAGGTGGGGCCAACGTCCTGACTTTC
D: TRBD1
J: TRBJ2-6
size: few
V: TRBV10-3

CDR3: CASSAGTDVSYNEQFF
DNA: TGTGCCAGCTCAGCTGGGACGGACGTCTCCTACAATGAGCAGTTCTTC
D: NA
J: TRBJ2-1
size: few
V: TRBV18

CDR3: CASKGVGGKTDTQYF
DNA: TGTGCCTCTAAGGGCGTCGGGGGCAAGACAGATACGCAGTATTTT
D: NA
J: TRBJ2-3
size: few
V: TRBV19

CDR3: CAWSAGGNQPQHF
DNA: TGTGCCTGGAGTGCGGGGGGGAATCAGCCCCAGCATTTT
D: NA
J: TRBJ1-5
size: few
V: TRBV30

CDR3: CASSLERGNTIYF
DNA: TGCGCCAGCAGCCTGGAAAGGGGAAACACCATATATTTT
D: NA
J: TRBJ1-3
size: few
V: TRBV5-1

CDR3: CASSYSVQETQYF
DNA: TGTGCCAGCAGTTATTCGGTACAAGAGACCCAGTACTTC
D: NA
J: TRBJ2-5
size: NA
V: TRBV6-5

CDR3: CASSLAKDSRPQHF
DNA: TGTGCCAGCAGCTTAGCCAAGGACAGTCGGCCCCAGCATTTT
D: NA
J: TRBJ1-5
size: few
V: TRBV11-2

CDR3: CASSLTGQGVINEQFF
DNA: TGCGCCAGCAGCTTGACCGGACAGGGGGTTATCAATGAGCAGTTCTTC
D: TRBD1
J: TRBJ2-1
size: many
V: TRBV5-1

CDR3: CASSGEDRGYEQYF
DNA: TGCGCCAGCAGCGGAGAGGACAGGGGGTACGAGCAGTACTTC
D: TRBD1
J: TRBJ2-7
size: few
V: TRBV5-1

CDR3: CASTPRGETQYF
DNA: TGTGCCAGCACCCCAAGGGGAGAGACCCAGTACTTC
D: NA
J: TRBJ2-5
size: few
V: TRBV7-6

CDR3: CASSIKGGVETQYF
DNA: TGTGCCAGTAGTATCAAGGGAGGCGTGGAGACCCAGTACTTC
D: NA
J: TRBJ2-5
size: few
V: TRBV19

CDR3: CASSTRDNTDTQYF
DNA: TGTGCCAGCAGCACGCGGGACAACACAGATACGCAGTATTTT
D: NA
J: TRBJ2-3
size: few
V: TRBV11-2

CDR3: CATTSGVNEQFF
DNA: TGTGCCACGACTAGCGGGGTCAATGAGCAGTTCTTC
D: TRBD2
J: TRBJ2-1
size: NA
V: TRBV10-3

CDR3: CASSPPNGIQETQYF
DNA: TGTGCCAGCTCACCACCAAACGGGATCCAAGAGACCCAGTACTTC
D: NA
J: TRBJ2-5
size: NA
V: TRBV18

CDR3: CASSVEVTGCNEQFF
DNA: TGTGCCAGCAGCGTAGAGGTGACAGGGTGCAATGAGCAGTTCTTC
D: TRBD1
J: TRBJ2-1
size: few
V: TRBV9

CDR3: CASRPDSTDTQYF
DNA: TGTGCCAGCAGACCCGATAGCACAGATACGCAGTATTTT
D: NA
J: TRBJ2-3
size: few
V: TRBV6-1

CDR3: CASSEEAGRGYEQYF
DNA: TGTGCCAGCAGTGAAGAAGCAGGGAGGGGCTACGAGCAGTACTTC
D: TRBD2
J: TRBJ2-7
size: NA
V: TRBV10-3

CDR3: CASTRSGAGSYEQYF
DNA: TGTGCCAGCACGAGGTCAGGGGCAGGCTCCTACGAGCAGTACTTC
D: NA
J: TRBJ2-7
size: NA
V: TRBV27